These T cell receptor beta chains were read from a single sample in a study of T cells in Graves' hyperthyroidism and ophthalmopathy. TCRdb recomputed calls from the multiplex PCR reads with MiXCR, one row per CDR3 protein. The sample yields around 520,000 distinct CDR3 sequences, approximately 25% seen once. Material: blood. Receptor source: a woman in her twenties or thirties with Graves' ophthalmopathy. The CDR3 runs from the conserved cysteine through the conserved F or W. The order of the fields is V gene, clone size, J gene, D gene, CDR3 protein, CDR3 DNA. A D gene is named only where the DNA matches it firmly. Size tells how often a clone was seen (once, few, many) or the class of an expanded clone, and some rows leave it out.

TRBV11-2	-	TRBJ2-2	-	CASSSRPGQTNTGELFF	TGTGCCAGCAGCTCTAGACCGGGACAAACGAACACCGGGGAGCTGTTTTTT
TRBV6-5	many	TRBJ1-1	TRBD1	CASSYTRTGGRAEAFF	TGTGCCAGCAGTTACACCCGGACAGGGGGGAGGGCTGAAGCTTTCTTT
TRBV20-1	many	TRBJ2-7	-	CSAFFRGQSYEQYF	TGCAGTGCTTTTTTTAGGGGCCAATCCTACGAGCAGTACTTC
TRBV5-1	many	TRBJ2-2	-	CASSLGRPNTGELFF	TGCGCCAGCAGCTTGGGACGGCCTAACACCGGGGAGCTGTTTTTT
TRBV7-8	many	TRBJ1-2	TRBD1	CASSPRTGSGNGYTF	TGTGCCAGCAGCCCACGGACAGGGTCTGGTAATGGCTACACCTTC
TRBV11-2	-	TRBJ2-1	-	CASSQGRLPGFNNEQFF	TGTGCCAGCAGCCAGGGCCGTCTACCCGGCTTCAACAATGAGCAGTTCTTC
TRBV6-1	many	TRBJ2-7	-	CASSVNAASYEQYF	TGTGCCAGCAGTGTCAATGCCGCCTCCTACGAGCAGTACTTC
TRBV6-1	-	TRBJ2-2	TRBD1	CASSPRQGATGELSF	TGTGCCAGCAGTCCGAGACAGGGAGCGACCGGGGAGCTGTCTTTT
TRBV2	many	TRBJ1-1	-	CASSETVEAFF	TGTGCCAGCAGTGAGACAGTTGAAGCTTTCTTT
TRBV19	many	TRBJ1-2	TRBD1	CASTPGQGVPGYTF	TGTGCCAGTACCCCGGGACAGGGAGTTCCAGGCTACACCTTC
TRBV10-3	few	TRBJ1-5	TRBD1	CAISVTGTGPSPQHF	TGTGCCATCAGTGTAACCGGGACAGGGCCCTCGCCCCAGCATTTT
TRBV28	many	TRBJ2-7	-	CASSQPSGFEQYF	TGTGCCAGCAGTCAACCGTCAGGGTTCGAGCAGTACTTC
TRBV6-1	-	TRBJ2-7	-	CASRRTIGTSYEQYF	TGTGCCAGCAGGAGAACCATAGGGACCTCCTACGAGCAGTACTTC
TRBV7-9	many	TRBJ1-1	-	CASIQIGGTEAFF	TGTGCCAGCATCCAAATTGGGGGAACTGAAGCTTTCTTT
TRBV7-2	-	TRBJ2-5	-	CASSSWGTSAGETQYF	TGTGCCAGCAGCTCCTGGGGGACTTCCGCGGGGGAGACCCAGTACTTC
TRBV6-1	many	TRBJ2-5	-	CASSVGIQETQYF	TGTGCCAGCAGTGTAGGAATCCAAGAGACCCAGTACTTC
TRBV7-9	many	TRBJ2-5	-	CASSLSFSEETQYF	TGTGCCAGCAGCTTAAGTTTCTCAGAAGAGACCCAGTACTTC
TRBV19	-	TRBJ2-7	-	CAIPTGYEQYF	TGTGCCATACCAACAGGCTACGAGCAGTACTTC
TRBV6-2/TRBV6-3	many	TRBJ1-2	-	CASSNDWDSLWGYTF	TGTGCCAGCAGCAACGATTGGGACTCCCTTTGGGGCTACACCTTC
TRBV2	many	TRBJ1-1	-	CASNDGPGVGNTEAFF	TGTGCCAGCAATGATGGTCCGGGGGTGGGGAACACTGAAGCTTTCTTT
TRBV20-1	-	TRBJ2-7	TRBD2	CSASKRGASYEQYF	TGCAGTGCTAGTAAGCGGGGGGCTTCCTACGAGCAGTACTTC
TRBV30	many	TRBJ2-7	-	CAWSTRLPYEQYF	TGTGCCTGGAGTACGAGACTCCCCTACGAGCAGTACTTC
TRBV12-3/TRBV12-4	-	TRBJ1-1	-	CASSKQGISEAFF	TGTGCCAGCAGCAAACAGGGAATATCTGAAGCTTTCTTT
TRBV7-2	many	TRBJ2-5	-	CASSFSGRLETQYF	TGTGCCAGCAGCTTTTCGGGGCGCTTGGAGACCCAGTACTTC
TRBV6-2/TRBV6-3	many	TRBJ2-5	-	CASSGDLETQYF	TGTGCCAGCAGTGGGGATTTAGAGACCCAGTACTTC
TRBV30	many	TRBJ1-5	-	CAWSGERGNQPQHF	TGTGCCTGGAGTGGGGAAAGGGGGAATCAGCCCCAGCATTTT
TRBV11-2	-	TRBJ2-2	-	CASSLLLGSSGNTGELFF	TGTGCCAGCAGCCTACTTTTGGGGAGTAGCGGGAACACCGGGGAGCTGTTTTTT
TRBV6-1	many	TRBJ2-7	TRBD1	CASSEWRTGRGEQYF	TGTGCCAGCAGTGAATGGCGGACAGGGCGCGGGGAGCAGTACTTC
TRBV14	-	TRBJ1-2	TRBD1	CASSPTGGFYGYTF	TGTGCCAGCAGCCCGACAGGGGGGTTCTATGGCTACACCTTC
TRBV20-1	-	TRBJ1-3	-	CSATSRLTRGNTIYF	TGCAGTGCTACATCCAGGCTGACGCGGGGAAACACCATATATTTT
TRBV15	many	TRBJ1-1	-	CATGPRGAGNTEAFF	TGTGCCACCGGACCTCGGGGGGCCGGGAACACTGAAGCTTTCTTT
TRBV12-3/TRBV12-4	few	TRBJ2-7	TRBD1	CASSPDRAGQYF	TGTGCCAGCAGTCCGGACAGGGCTGGGCAGTACTTC
TRBV6-5	many	TRBJ1-1	-	CASSYSTTGGRTEAFF	TGTGCCAGCAGTTACTCGACTACCGGGGGGCGAACTGAAGCTTTCTTT
TRBV29-1	many	TRBJ1-2	TRBD1	CSVVPLGQGGYTF	TGCAGCGTTGTTCCGCTCGGACAGGGGGGCTACACCTTC
TRBV6-4	many	TRBJ1-1	TRBD1	CASIRGQGAHLTTEAFF	TGTGCCAGCATCCGAGGACAGGGGGCGCATCTTACCACTGAAGCTTTCTTT
TRBV28	many	TRBJ1-1	-	CASSIGRDTEAFF	TGTGCCAGCAGTATCGGGAGGGACACTGAAGCTTTCTTT
TRBV20-1	many	TRBJ2-2	-	CSAEARGGELFF	TGCAGTGCGGAGGCACGGGGCGGGGAGCTGTTTTTT
TRBV6-1	many	TRBJ1-4	-	CASSQTRAETNEKLFF	TGTGCCAGCAGTCAAACTCGGGCTGAAACTAATGAAAAACTGTTTTTT
TRBV5-1	-	TRBJ2-7	TRBD2	CASSYRYAGEPSYEQYF	TGCGCCAGCAGCTATCGATATGCGGGGGAGCCCTCCTACGAGCAGTACTTC
TRBV6-1	many	TRBJ1-2	-	CASSPRRGYTF	TGTGCCAGCAGTCCCCGTCGGGGCTACACCTTC
TRBV3-1	many	TRBJ1-2	TRBD1	CASSQGPGGGYGYTF	TGTGCCAGCAGCCAAGGTCCAGGGGGCGGCTATGGCTACACCTTC
TRBV29-1	few	TRBJ1-1	-	CSVGERGPLTTFF	TGCAGCGTGGGTGAAAGAGGACCATTGACAACTTTCTTT
TRBV6-5	many	TRBJ1-3	-	CASSYWDTVSGNTIYF	TGTGCCAGCAGTTATTGGGACACTGTCTCAGGAAACACCATATATTTT
TRBV20-1	-	TRBJ2-6	TRBD1	CSARDARTGGSGANVLTF	TGCAGTGCTAGAGATGCAAGGACAGGGGGCTCTGGGGCCAACGTCCTGACTTTC
TRBV5-8	many	TRBJ2-7	TRBD2	CASRGRRGAYEQYF	TGTGCCAGCCGAGGTAGGCGGGGGGCTTACGAGCAGTACTTC
TRBV6-5	many	TRBJ2-7	TRBD1	CASSYSTAQGAYEQYF	TGTGCCAGCAGTTACTCGACGGCACAGGGGGCCTACGAGCAGTACTTC
TRBV6-5	-	TRBJ2-7	-	CASSYSHRSSYEQYF	TGTGCCAGCAGTTACTCGCATAGAAGCTCCTACGAGCAGTACTTC
TRBV6-2/TRBV6-3	many	TRBJ1-5	TRBD1	CASKLQGWPQHF	TGTGCCAGCAAACTACAGGGGTGGCCCCAGCATTTT
TRBV20-1	-	TRBJ1-1	-	CSASVGITGNTEAFF	TGCAGTGCTAGTGTCGGAATAACAGGGAACACTGAAGCTTTCTTT
TRBV19	-	TRBJ1-1	-	CASSISGTTEAFF	TGTGCCAGTAGTATATCAGGGACCACTGAAGCTTTCTTT
TRBV12-3/TRBV12-4	-	TRBJ1-1	-	CASRQSSNTEAFF	TGTGCCAGCAGGCAGTCCTCGAACACTGAAGCTTTCTTT
TRBV2	-	TRBJ1-5	-	CASSLIGMSNQPQHF	TGTGCCAGCAGCCTCATAGGGATGAGCAATCAGCCCCAGCATTTT
TRBV2	-	TRBJ2-5	TRBD1	CASSLTGTGVETQYF	TGTGCCAGCAGCCTCACCGGGACAGGGGTAGAGACCCAGTACTTC
TRBV28	many	TRBJ2-2	-	CASSFISREVSTGELFF	TGTGCCAGCAGTTTTATCAGCAGGGAAGTTAGCACCGGGGAGCTGTTTTTT
TRBV2	many	TRBJ2-5	-	CASSEMMVAETQYF	TGTGCCAGCAGTGAGATGATGGTAGCGGAGACCCAGTACTTC
TRBV28	many	TRBJ1-1	-	CASSLWTTEAFF	TGTGCCAGCAGTTTATGGACCACTGAAGCTTTCTTT
TRBV6-1	-	TRBJ1-5	TRBD1	CASFPGQGPGPQHF	TGTGCCAGCTTTCCGGGACAGGGGCCTGGGCCCCAGCATTTT
TRBV28	-	TRBJ1-3	-	CASSLPGTGHSGNTIYF	TGTGCCAGCAGTTTACCCGGAACAGGCCACTCTGGAAACACCATATATTTT